The T cell receptor (beta chain) described here comes from a study of blood T cell repertoires in COVID-19. About the research overall: Material from acute and convalescent COVID-19 was sourced from the United States, Italy and Spain. Sample material is recorded as cDNA or gDNA derived from T cells, B-cell-depleted T cells, or PBMCs.

Enrolment of Seattle patients took place during active infection, and they were followed longitudinally. V lost 11 bases and J 2 bases, leaving 18 bases between the germline ends. CDR1 is MNHEY, CDR2 SVGAGI, per germline. CDR3 length: 14 residues. Study processing details: Reference gene primer amplification in the assay estimated nucleated cell counts. TCRdb's copy holds only in-frame clones and misses some; the assay was immunoSEQ multiplex PCR. The D gene and trimming were derived from the DNA, and the V and J assignments and clone size from that table. This table has some 290,000 clones, around 90% appearing once.

The chain couples TRBV6-5 to TRBJ1-2; D gene ambiguous. The receptor was derived from a woman aged 40-49 years with COVID-19, enrolled during active disease. Sequencing input: peripheral blood. The CDR3 loop reads CAGFGSEVNYGYTF. For the CDR3, the DNA is TGTGCCGGATTCGGTTCGGAGGTAAACTATGGCTACACCTTC.